These 9 T cell receptor beta chains share one sample of origin, sequenced in a study of technical replicates of blood from a handful of donors. Repertoires were generated with immunoSEQ multiplex PCR, while TCRdb's copy carries only in-frame clones and drops some. The sample lists 85,000 to 100,000 clones; 95% were seen once. Sequencing was carried out using T cells isolated from PBMCs. The origin of the receptors is a human donor in good health.

This clone was seen only once. The chain employs TRBV5-1 and TRBJ2-1, with TRBD2 matching 9 bases. Per the germline V gene, CDR1 is SGHRS and CDR2 is YFSETQ. CDR3 length: 16 amino acids. V shed 4 bases, J shed 5 bases, and the junction held 10 bases outside the gene matches. The chain's CDR3 is CASSPPRREGNNEQFF. The CDR3 coding sequence is TGCGCCAGCAGCCCCCCTCGGCGGGAGGGTAACAATGAGCAGTTCTTC. Drawing the rest from reference TRBV5-1 and TRBJ2-1, the complete variable domain is KAGVTQTPRYLIKTRGQQVTLSCSPISGHRSVSWYQQTPGQGLQFLFEYFSETQRNKGNFPGRFSGRQFSNSRSEMNVSTLELGDSALYLCASSPPRREGNNEQFFGPGTRLTVL.

The V gene is TRBV11-2, the J gene TRBJ1-3; weak D call: TRBD1 (5 bases). Germline V gene sequence: CDR1 SGHAT, CDR2 FQNNGV. The CDR3 has 19 residues. V gave up 3 bases and J gave up 0 bases, with 21 bases separating them. CDR3 in DNA: TGTGCCAGCAGCTTCAGACAGTCAGTCGGGGGTTACTCTGGAAACACCATATATTTT. It specifies CASSFRQSVGGYSGNTIYF.

The chain employs TRBV11-2 and TRBJ2-1; 14 nucleotides align to TRBD2. With V trimmed by 5 bases and J by 7 bases, 10 bases remained unmatched. The CDR3 is 17 amino acids. Germline lookup yields CDR1 SGHAT and CDR2 FQNNGV. The CDR3 loop reads CASSLGTSGSIKNEQFF. In nucleotides, the CDR3 is TGTGCCAGCAGCCTCGGGACTAGCGGGAGTATTAAGAATGAGCAGTTCTTC.

The chain carries TRBV6-6 and TRBJ1-2; 7 nucleotides match TRBD1. The germline gives CDR1 MNHNY, CDR2 SVGAGI (reference sequence). Losses at the gene ends were 0 bases for V and 3 bases for J; bases not matched to a gene: 1. CDR3 length: 14 residues. This chain's CDR3 is CASSYSDRDYGYTF. The CDR3 DNA sequence: TGTGCCAGCAGTTACTCCGACAGGGACTATGGCTACACCTTC.

The V and J genes are TRBV5-6 and TRBJ2-2; 8 bases fit TRBD1. V trimming: 1 base; J trimming: 7 bases; junction bases outside the gene matches: 12. There are 17 residues in the CDR3. From germline, CDR1 is SGHDT and CDR2 YYEEEE. The CDR3 sequence is CASSLLSTGGPGGELFF. The CDR3 DNA reads as TGTGCCAGCAGCTTGTTAAGTACAGGGGGGCCTGGCGGGGAGCTGTTTTTT.

This chain connects TRBV10-1 to TRBJ1-1; 8 bases line up with TRBD1. The CDR3 is 13 residues long. Germline CDR1 and CDR2: WNHNN and SYGVQD (reference sequence). V lost 6 bases to trimming and J lost 2 bases; unmatched junction nucleotides: 2. In DNA, the CDR3 is TGCGCCAGCAGAGGGACAGGTAACACTGAAGCTTTCTTT. Translation gives CASRGTGNTEAFF.

This clone occurred a few times. The chain has TRBV2 and TRBJ1-1; possibly TRBD1 for D (6 bases). The CDR3 has 14 amino acids. The V end was cut by 7 bases, the J end by 2 bases, with 14 bases between. Germline V lookup: CDR1 SNHLY, CDR2 FYNNEI. CDR3 protein: CASTGEGVNTEAFF. DNA for the CDR3: TGTGCCAGCACAGGGGAGGGCGTCAACACTGAAGCTTTCTTT.

The genes are TRBV10-1 and TRBJ1-5; D is uncertain. V was trimmed by 2 bases and J by 6 bases, leaving 5 bases between them. Germline V CDR1 and CDR2: WNHNN, SYGVQD (reference sequence). The CDR3 runs to 12 residues. The DNA of the CDR3 is TGCGCCAGCAGTGAGGGGCTTCAGCCCCAGCATTTT. This sequence encodes CASSEGLQPQHF.

This sequence joins TRBV4-2 and TRBJ1-4; TRBD1 matches at 10 bases. From germline, CDR1 is LGHNA and CDR2 YNFKEQ. V lost 8 bases and J lost 7; bases outside the gene matches: 1. This CDR3 comprises 12 residues. The CDR3 DNA is TGTGCCAGCGGACAGGGGGTTGAAAAACTGTTTTTT. Translation gives CASGQGVEKLFF.